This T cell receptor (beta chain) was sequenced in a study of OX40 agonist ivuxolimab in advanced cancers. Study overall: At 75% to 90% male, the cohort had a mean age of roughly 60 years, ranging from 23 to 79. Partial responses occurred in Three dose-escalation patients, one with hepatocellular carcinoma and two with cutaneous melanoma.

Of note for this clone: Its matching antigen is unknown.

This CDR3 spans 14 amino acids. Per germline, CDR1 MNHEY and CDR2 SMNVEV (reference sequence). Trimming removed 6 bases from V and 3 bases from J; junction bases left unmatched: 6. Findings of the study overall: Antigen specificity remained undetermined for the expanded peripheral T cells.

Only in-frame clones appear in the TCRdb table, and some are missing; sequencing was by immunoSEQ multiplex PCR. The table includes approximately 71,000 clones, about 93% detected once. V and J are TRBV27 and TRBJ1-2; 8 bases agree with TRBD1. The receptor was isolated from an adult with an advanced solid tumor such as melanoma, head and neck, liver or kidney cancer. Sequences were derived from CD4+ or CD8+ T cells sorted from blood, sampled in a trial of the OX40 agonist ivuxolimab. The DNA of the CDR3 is TGTGCCAGCAGACCCAGGGGGCCTCACTATGGCTACACCTTC. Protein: CASRPRGPHYGYTF.